This TCR beta chain derives from a study of radiotherapy plus CTLA-4 blockade in lung cancer. Study summary: Among all patients, 18% showed objective responses, while 30% to 35% had disease control. Overall study results and limits: Tumor-origin TCR clones grew in blood after radiotherapy plus ipilimumab. Strongest reported response predictors: early blood clone changes and post-radiation interferon-beta.

The method was immunoSEQ multiplex PCR; TCRdb's version includes in-frame clones alone and lacks a portion of them. Seen here are 40,000 to 50,000 clones, 73% observed once, and the top ten hold 3% to 4%. Patients in the study, people with chemo-refractory metastatic non-small-cell lung cancer, received focal radiation plus ipilimumab CTLA-4 blockade. With respect to this clone: The antigen remains undetermined.

The CDR3 contains 13 residues. The V and J ends lost 3 bases and 7 bases respectively, with 15 bases between them. The V gene's germline CDR1 is GTSNPN and CDR2 SVGIG (reference sequence). This rearrangement joins TRBV30 to TRBJ1-2, with TRBD1 as a possible D gene (5 bases). This clonotype was obtained from a human donor with non-small cell lung cancer who had a complete response to radiotherapy plus ipilimumab. The sample in question was peripheral blood, obtained from a patient treated with radiotherapy plus ipilimumab. The CDR3 here is CAWSAGVSAGYTF. In DNA form, the CDR3 reads TGTGCCTGGAGCGCGGGGGTCTCGGCTGGCTACACCTTC.